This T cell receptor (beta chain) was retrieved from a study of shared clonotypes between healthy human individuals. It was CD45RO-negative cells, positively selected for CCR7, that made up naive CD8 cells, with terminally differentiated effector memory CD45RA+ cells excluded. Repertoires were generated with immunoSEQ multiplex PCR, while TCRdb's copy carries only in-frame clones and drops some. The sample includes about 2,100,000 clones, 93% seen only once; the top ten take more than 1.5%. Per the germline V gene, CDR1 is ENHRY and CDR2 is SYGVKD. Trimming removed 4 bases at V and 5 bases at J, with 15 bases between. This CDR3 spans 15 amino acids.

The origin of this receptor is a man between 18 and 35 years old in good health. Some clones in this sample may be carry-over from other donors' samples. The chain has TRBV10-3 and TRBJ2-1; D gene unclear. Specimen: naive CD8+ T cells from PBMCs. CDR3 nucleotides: TGTGCCATCAGTGTAGGAAGTAAAGTTGACAATGAGCAGTTCTTC. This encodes CAISVGSKVDNEQFF.